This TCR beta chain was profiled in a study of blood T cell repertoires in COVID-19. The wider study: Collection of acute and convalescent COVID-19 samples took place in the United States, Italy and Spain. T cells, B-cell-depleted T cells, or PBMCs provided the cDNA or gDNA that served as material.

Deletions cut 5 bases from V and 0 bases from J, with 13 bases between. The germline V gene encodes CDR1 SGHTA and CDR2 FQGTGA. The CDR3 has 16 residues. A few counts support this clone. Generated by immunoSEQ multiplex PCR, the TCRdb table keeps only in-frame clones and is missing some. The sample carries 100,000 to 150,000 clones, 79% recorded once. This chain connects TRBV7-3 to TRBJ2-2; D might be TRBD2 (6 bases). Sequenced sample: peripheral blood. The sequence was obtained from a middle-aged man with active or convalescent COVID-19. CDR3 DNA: TGTGCCAGCAGCCCAGCCGGGACTTCGAACACCGGGGAGCTGTTTTTT. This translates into CASSPAGTSNTGELFF.